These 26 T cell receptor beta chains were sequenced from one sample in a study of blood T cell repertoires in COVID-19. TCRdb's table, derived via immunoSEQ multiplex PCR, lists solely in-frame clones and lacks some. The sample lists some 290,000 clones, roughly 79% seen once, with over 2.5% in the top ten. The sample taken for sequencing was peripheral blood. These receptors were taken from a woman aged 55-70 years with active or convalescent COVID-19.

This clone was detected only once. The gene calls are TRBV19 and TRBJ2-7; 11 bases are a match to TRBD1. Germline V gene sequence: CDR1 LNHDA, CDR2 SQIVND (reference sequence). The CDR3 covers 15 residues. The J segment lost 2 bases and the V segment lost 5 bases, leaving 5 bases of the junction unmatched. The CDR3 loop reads CASSRGQGGPYEQYF. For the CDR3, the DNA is TGTGCCAGTAGTCGGGGACAGGGGGGGCCCTACGAGCAGTACTTC.

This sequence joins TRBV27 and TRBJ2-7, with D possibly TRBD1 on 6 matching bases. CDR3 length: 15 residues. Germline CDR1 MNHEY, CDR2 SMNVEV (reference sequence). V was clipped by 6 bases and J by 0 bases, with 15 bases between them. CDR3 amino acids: CASRSTLGASYEQYF. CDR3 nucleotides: TGTGCCAGCAGATCTACTCTGGGGGCCTCCTACGAGCAGTACTTC.

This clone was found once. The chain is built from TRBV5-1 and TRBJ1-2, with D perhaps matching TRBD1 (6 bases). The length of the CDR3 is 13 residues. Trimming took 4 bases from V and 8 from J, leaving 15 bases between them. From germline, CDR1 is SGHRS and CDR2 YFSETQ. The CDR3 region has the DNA TGCGCCAGCAGCCCCAGGACAGACGGCGGCTACACCTTC. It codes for CASSPRTDGGYTF. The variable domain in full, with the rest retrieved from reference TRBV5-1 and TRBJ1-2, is KAGVTQTPRYLIKTRGQQVTLSCSPISGHRSVSWYQQTPGQGLQFLFEYFSETQRNKGNFPGRFSGRQFSNSRSEMNVSTLELGDSALYLCASSPRTDGGYTFGSGTRLTVV.

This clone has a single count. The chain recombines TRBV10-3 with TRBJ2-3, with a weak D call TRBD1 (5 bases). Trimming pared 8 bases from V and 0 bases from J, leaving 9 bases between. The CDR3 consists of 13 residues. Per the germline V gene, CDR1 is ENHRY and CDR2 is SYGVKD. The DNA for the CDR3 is TGTGCCATCGGACCAGGGAGCACAGATACGCAGTATTTT. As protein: CAIGPGSTDTQYF.

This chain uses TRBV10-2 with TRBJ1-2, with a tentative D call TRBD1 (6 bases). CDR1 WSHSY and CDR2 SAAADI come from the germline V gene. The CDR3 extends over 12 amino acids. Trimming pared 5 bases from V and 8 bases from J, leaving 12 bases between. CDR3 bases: TGCGCCAGCAGTCAGAACAGGGTCGGCTACACCTTC. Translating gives CASSQNRVGYTF.

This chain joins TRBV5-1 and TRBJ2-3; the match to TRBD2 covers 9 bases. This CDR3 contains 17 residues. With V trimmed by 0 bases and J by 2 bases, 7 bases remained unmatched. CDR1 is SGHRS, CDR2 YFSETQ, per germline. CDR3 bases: TGCGCCAGCAGCTTGGTCACAGCGGGGGGCCCCACAGATACGCAGTATTTT. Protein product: CASSLVTAGGPTDTQYF.

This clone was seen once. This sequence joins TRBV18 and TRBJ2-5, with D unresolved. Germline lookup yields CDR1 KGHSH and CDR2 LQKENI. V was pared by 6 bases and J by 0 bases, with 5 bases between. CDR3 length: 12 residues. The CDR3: CASSQYQETQYF. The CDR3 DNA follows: TGTGCCAGCTCCCAGTACCAAGAGACCCAGTACTTC.

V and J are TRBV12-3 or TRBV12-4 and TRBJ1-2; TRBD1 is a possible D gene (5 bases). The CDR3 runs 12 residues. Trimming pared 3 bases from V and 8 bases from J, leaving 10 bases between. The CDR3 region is CASSLGGVGYTF. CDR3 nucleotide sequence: TGTGCCAGCAGTTTGGGGGGGGTCGGCTACACCTTC.

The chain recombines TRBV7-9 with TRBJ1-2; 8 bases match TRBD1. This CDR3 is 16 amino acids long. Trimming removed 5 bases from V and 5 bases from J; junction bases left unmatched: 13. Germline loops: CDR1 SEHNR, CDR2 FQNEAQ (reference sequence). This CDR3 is CASSPGGQGRFYGYTF. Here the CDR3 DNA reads TGTGCCAGCAGCCCCGGTGGACAGGGACGATTTTATGGCTACACCTTC.

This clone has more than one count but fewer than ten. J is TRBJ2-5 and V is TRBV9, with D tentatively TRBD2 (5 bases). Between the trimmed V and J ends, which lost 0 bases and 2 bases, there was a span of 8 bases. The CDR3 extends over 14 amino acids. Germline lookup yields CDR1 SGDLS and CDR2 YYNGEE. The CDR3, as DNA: TGTGCCAGCAGCGTAGGGGTAGCGCAAGAGACCCAGTACTTC. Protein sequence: CASSVGVAQETQYF.

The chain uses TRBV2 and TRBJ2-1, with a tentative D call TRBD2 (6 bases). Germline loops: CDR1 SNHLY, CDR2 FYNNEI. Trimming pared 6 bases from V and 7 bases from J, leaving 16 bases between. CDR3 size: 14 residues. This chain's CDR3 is CASSETRGGNEQFF. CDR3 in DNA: TGTGCCAGCAGCGAGACCCGAGGAGGGAATGAGCAGTTCTTC.

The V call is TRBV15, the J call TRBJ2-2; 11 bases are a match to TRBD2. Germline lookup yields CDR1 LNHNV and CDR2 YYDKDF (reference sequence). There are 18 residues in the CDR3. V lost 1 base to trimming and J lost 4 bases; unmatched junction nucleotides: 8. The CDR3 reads CATSRGGSGGASTGELFF. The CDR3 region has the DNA TGTGCCACCAGCAGAGGCGGTAGCGGGGGGGCAAGCACCGGGGAGCTGTTTTTT. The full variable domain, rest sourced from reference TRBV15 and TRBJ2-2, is DAMVIQNPRYQVTQFGKPVTLSCSQTLNHNVMYWYQQKSSQAPKLLFHYYDKDFNNEADTPDNFQSRRPNTSFCFLDIRSPGLGDTAMYLCATSRGGSGGASTGELFFGEGSRLTVL.

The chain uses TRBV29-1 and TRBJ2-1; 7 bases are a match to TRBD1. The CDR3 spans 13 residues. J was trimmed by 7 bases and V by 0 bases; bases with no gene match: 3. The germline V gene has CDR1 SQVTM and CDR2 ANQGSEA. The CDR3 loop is CSVEDPRGNEQFF. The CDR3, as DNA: TGCAGCGTTGAAGATCCCAGGGGGAATGAGCAGTTCTTC.

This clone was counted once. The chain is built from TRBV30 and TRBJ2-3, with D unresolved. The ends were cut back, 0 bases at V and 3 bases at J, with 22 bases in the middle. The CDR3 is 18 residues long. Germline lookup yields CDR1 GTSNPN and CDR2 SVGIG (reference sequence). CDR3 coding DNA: TGTGCCTGGAGTGTCCCCGGGTCACGCCGTTTTAAGACAGATACGCAGTATTTT. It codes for CAWSVPGSRRFKTDTQYF. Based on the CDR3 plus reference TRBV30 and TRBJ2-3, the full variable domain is SQTIHQWPATLVQPVGSPLSLECTVEGTSNPNLYWYRQAAGRGLQLLFYSVGIGQISSEVPQNLSASRPQDRQFILSSKKLLLSDSGFYLCAWSVPGSRRFKTDTQYFGPGTRLTVL.

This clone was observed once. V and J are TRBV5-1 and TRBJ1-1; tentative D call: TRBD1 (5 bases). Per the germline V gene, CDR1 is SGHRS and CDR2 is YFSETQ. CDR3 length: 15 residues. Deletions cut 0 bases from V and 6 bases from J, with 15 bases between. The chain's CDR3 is CASSLAGRGNAEAFF. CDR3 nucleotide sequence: TGCGCCAGCAGCTTGGCGGGGAGGGGTAACGCTGAAGCTTTCTTT. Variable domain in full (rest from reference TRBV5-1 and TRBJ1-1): KAGVTQTPRYLIKTRGQQVTLSCSPISGHRSVSWYQQTPGQGLQFLFEYFSETQRNKGNFPGRFSGRQFSNSRSEMNVSTLELGDSALYLCASSLAGRGNAEAFFGQGTRLTVV.

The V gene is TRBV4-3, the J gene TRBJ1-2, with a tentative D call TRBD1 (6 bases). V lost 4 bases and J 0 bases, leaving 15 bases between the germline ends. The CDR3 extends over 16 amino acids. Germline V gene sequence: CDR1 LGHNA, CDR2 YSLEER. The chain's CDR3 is CASSPNGQLANYGYTF. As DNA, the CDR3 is TGCGCCAGCAGCCCAAACGGACAGTTAGCTAACTATGGCTACACCTTC.

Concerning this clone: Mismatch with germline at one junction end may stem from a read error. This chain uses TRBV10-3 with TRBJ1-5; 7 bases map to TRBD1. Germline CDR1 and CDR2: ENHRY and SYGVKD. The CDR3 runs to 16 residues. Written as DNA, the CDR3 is TGTGCCACCAGTCTTGACAGGGTAGTCGGTGGTCAGCCCCAGCATTTT. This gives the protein CATSLDRVVGGQPQHF.

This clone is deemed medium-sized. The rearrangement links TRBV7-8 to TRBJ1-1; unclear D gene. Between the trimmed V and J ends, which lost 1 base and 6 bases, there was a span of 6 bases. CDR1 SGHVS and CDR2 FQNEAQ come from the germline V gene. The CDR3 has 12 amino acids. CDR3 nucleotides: TGTGCCAGCAGCTTAGGACATCCTGAAGCTTTCTTT. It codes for CASSLGHPEAFF. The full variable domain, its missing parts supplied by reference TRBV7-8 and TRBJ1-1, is GAGVSQSPRYKVAKRGQDVALRCDPISGHVSLFWYQQALGQGPEFLTYFQNEAQLDKSGLPSDRFFAERPEGSVSTLKIQRTQQEDSAVYLCASSLGHPEAFFGQGTRLTVV.

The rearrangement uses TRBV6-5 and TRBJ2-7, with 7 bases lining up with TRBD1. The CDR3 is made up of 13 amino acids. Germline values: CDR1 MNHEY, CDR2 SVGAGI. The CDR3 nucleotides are TGTGTCCACGACAGGGTTCGTTTCCCCGAGCAGTACTTC. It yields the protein CVHDRVRFPEQYF.

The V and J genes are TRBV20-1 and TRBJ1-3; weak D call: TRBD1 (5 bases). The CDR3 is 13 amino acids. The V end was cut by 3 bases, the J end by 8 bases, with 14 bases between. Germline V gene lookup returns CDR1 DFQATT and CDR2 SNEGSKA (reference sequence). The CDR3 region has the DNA TGCAGTGCTAGTAAGGGCAGGGCTGACACCATATATTTT. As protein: CSASKGRADTIYF.

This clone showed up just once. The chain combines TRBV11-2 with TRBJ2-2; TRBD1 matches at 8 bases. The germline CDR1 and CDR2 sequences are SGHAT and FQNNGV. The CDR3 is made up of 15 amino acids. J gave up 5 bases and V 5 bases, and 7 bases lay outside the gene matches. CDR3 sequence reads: CASSEWDRRTGELFF. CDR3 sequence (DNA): TGTGCCAGCAGCGAATGGGACAGGAGAACCGGGGAGCTGTTTTTT.

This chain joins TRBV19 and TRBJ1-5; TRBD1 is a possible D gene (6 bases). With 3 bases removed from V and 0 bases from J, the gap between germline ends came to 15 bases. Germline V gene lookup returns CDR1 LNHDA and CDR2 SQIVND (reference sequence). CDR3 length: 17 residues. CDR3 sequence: CASSMNRGSNSNQPQHF. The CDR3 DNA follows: TGTGCCAGTAGTATGAATAGGGGGAGTAATAGCAATCAGCCCCAGCATTTT.

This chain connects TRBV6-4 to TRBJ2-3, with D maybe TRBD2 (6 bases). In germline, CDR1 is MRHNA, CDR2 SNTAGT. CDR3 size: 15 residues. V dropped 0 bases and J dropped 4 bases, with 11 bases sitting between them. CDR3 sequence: CASSDSNRGSDTQYF. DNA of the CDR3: TGTGCCAGCAGTGACTCGAACCGGGGGTCAGATACGCAGTATTTT.

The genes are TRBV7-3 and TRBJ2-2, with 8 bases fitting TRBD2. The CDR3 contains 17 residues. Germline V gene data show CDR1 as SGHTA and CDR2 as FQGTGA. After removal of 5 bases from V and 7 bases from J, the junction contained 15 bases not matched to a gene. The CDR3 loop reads CASSQPVAGHYGGELFF. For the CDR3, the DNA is TGTGCCAGCAGCCAACCGGTAGCGGGGCACTATGGCGGGGAGCTGTTTTTT.

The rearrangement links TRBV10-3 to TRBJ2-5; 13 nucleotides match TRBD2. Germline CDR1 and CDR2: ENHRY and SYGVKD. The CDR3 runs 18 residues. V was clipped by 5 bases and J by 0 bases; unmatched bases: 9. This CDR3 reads CAISTGTSGAMYQETQYF. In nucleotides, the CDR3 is TGTGCCATCAGTACCGGGACTAGCGGGGCGATGTACCAAGAGACCCAGTACTTC.

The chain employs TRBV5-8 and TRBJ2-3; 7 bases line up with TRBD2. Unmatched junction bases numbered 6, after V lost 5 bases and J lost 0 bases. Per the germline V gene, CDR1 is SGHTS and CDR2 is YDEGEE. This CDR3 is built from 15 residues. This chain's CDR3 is CASSRGDPSTDTQYF. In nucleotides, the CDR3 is TGTGCCAGCAGTCGGGGGGACCCTAGCACAGATACGCAGTATTTT. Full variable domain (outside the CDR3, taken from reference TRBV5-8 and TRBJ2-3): EAGVTQSPTHLIKTRGQQATLRCSPISGHTSVYWYQQALGLGLQFLLWYDEGEERNRGNFPPRFSGRQFPNYSSELNVNALELEDSALYLCASSRGDPSTDTQYFGPGTRLTVL.